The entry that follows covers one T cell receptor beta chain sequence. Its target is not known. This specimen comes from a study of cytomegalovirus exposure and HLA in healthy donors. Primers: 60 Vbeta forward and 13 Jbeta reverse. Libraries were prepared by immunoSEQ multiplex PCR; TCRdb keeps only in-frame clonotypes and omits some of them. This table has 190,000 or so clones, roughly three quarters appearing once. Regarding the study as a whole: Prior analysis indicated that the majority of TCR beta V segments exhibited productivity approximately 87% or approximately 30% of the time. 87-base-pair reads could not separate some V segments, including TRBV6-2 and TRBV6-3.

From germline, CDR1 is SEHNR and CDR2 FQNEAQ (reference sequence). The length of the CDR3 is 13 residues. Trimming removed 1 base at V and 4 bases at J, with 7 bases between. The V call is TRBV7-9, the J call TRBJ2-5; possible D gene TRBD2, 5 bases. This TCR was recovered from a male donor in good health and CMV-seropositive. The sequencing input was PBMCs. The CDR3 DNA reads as TGTGCCAGCAGCTTAGACGGGGTAGAGACCCAGTACTTC. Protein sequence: CASSLDGVETQYF.